This TCR beta chain was documented in a study of T-cell reconstitution after alpha-beta-depleted transplantation in children. The CDR3 totals 13 residues. Germline V CDR1 and CDR2: SEHNR, FQNEAQ (reference sequence). V was pared by 1 base and J by 6 bases, with 10 bases between. Preparation of the TCRbeta library involved a method that used unique molecular identifiers. One entry per CDR3 protein results from TCRdb running MiXCR on the PCR reads. The sample gives 150,000 to 200,000 distinct CDR3 sequences, approximately 6.8% of which show up once; 3% to 3.5% is in the top ten. V usage is TRBV7-9 and J usage is TRBJ2-7; D is perhaps TRBD1 (6 bases). The TCR comes from a human donor who donated a stem cell graft to a child with Wiskott-Aldrich syndrome. The starting material was PBMCs from the stem cell graft donor, obtained from the stem cell graft. The CDR3 spells CASSLGRGGEQYF. The CDR3 bases are TGTGCCAGCAGCTTAGGCAGGGGCGGCGAGCAGTACTTC.